Below are 26 T cell receptor beta chains sequenced from a single sample in a study of blood T cell repertoires in COVID-19. Sequencing used immunoSEQ multiplex PCR; TCRdb keeps in-frame clones, though not all of them. The sample consists of around 230,000 clones, roughly 89% of them appearing once. The sample comprised PBMCs or T cells enriched from blood (not recorded which). Every receptor here comes from a man between 18 and 35 years old with acute COVID-19.

The CDR3 is CASSQDEEKLFF. In nucleotides, the CDR3 is TGCGCCAGCAGCCAAGATGAGGAAAAACTGTTTTTT. The chain employs TRBV4-1 and TRBJ1-4; D is unclear. There are 12 residues in the CDR3. V was clipped by 0 bases and J by 8 bases, with 4 bases between them. CDR1 MGHRA and CDR2 YSYEKL come from the germline V gene.

The gene calls are TRBV6-2 or TRBV6-3 and TRBJ2-7; D might be TRBD2 (6 bases). Deletions cut 6 bases from V and 2 bases from J, with 11 bases between. The CDR3 runs to 13 residues. The V gene's germline CDR1 is MNHEY and CDR2 SVGEGT. The CDR3 DNA reads TGTGCCAGCAGCGATAGCGGAGCCTACGAGCAGTACTTC. As protein: CASSDSGAYEQYF.

The genes are TRBV6-1 and TRBJ2-7; D is possibly TRBD2 (6 bases). From germline, CDR1 is MNHNS and CDR2 SASEGT. The CDR3 is 15 residues long. The ends were cut back, 0 bases at V and 4 bases at J, with 13 bases in the middle. The DNA of the CDR3 is TGTGCCAGCAGTGAAGCATGGAGGGCCACGTACGAGCAGTACTTC. Its protein is CASSEAWRATYEQYF.

A note on this clone: An end of the junction differs from the germline gene, which may be a read error. The rearrangement uses TRBV7-9 and TRBJ2-7; the D is unclear. The CDR3 has 15 residues. CDR1 and CDR2 from the germline V gene are SEHNR and FQNEAQ (reference sequence). The CDR3 DNA follows: TGTGCCAGCAGCTTAGGGGCAGGCCTCTCCAACGAGCAGTACTTC. Translated, it gives CASSLGAGLSNEQYF.

V is TRBV28 and J is TRBJ2-7, with D perhaps TRBD1 (5 bases). Trimming stripped 0 bases from V and 3 bases from J, with 12 bases between. This CDR3 is built from 15 residues. The germline V gene has CDR1 MDHEN and CDR2 SYDVKM. CDR3 sequence: CASSLWAEGHYEQYF. As DNA, the CDR3 is TGTGCCAGCAGTTTATGGGCGGAAGGACACTACGAGCAGTACTTC. The whole variable domain, filled in from reference TRBV28 and TRBJ2-7, reads DVKVTQSSRYLVKRTGEKVFLECVQDMDHENMFWYRQDPGLGLRLIYFSYDVKMKEKGDIPEGYSVSREKKERFSLILESASTNQTSMYLCASSLWAEGHYEQYFGPGTRLTVT.

The chain carries TRBV7-6 and TRBJ2-1; 7 nucleotides line up with TRBD2. Germline-derived CDR1 and CDR2 are SGHVS and FNYEAQ. The CDR3 contains 16 residues. With 6 bases clipped from V and 0 bases from J, the junction kept 8 bases outside the gene matches. The CDR3 sequence: CASSSTSLSSYNEQFF. The CDR3 coding sequence is TGTGCCAGCAGTTCGACTAGCTTAAGCTCCTACAATGAGCAGTTCTTC. Looking up the rest from reference TRBV7-6 and TRBJ2-1 gives the full variable domain: GAGVSQSPRYKVTKRGQDVALRCDPISGHVSLYWYRQALGQGPEFLTYFNYEAQQDKSGLPNDRFSAERPEGSISTLTIQRTEQRDSAMYRCASSSTSLSSYNEQFFGPGTRLTVL.

V and J are TRBV30 and TRBJ2-2, with 10 bases lining up with TRBD1. Germline lookup yields CDR1 GTSNPN and CDR2 SVGIG (reference sequence). The V gene end was trimmed by 4 bases and the J gene end by 6 bases; junction bases not matched to a gene: 11. CDR3 size: 16 residues. The CDR3 is CAWNSRFGTGAGELFF. CDR3 bases: TGTGCCTGGAATTCCCGATTTGGGACAGGGGCCGGGGAGCTGTTTTTT.

This clone appeared once. Germline is not matched at one junction end, which may reflect a read error. The chain couples TRBV6-2 or TRBV6-3 to TRBJ2-1; unclear D gene. The CDR3 consists of 18 residues. Germline CDR1 reads MNHEY; CDR2 reads SVGEGT. The CDR3 sequence is CASTYSSRIPTISHEQFF. The CDR3 nucleotides are TGTGCCAGCACTTACAGTTCCAGAATACCCACAATCTCCCATGAGCAGTTCTTC.

The chain is built from TRBV5-1 and TRBJ2-2, with a tentative D call TRBD1 (6 bases). Trimming pared 3 bases from V and 1 base from J, leaving 10 bases between. The CDR3 sequence is 15 residues long. Germline values: CDR1 SGHRS, CDR2 YFSETQ. The CDR3 is CASSSQDRNTGELFF. For the CDR3, the DNA is TGCGCCAGCAGCTCCCAGGACAGGAACACCGGGGAGCTGTTTTTT.

This clone has only a few counts. The chain recombines TRBV30 with TRBJ2-2, with 8 bases matching TRBD2. V dropped 0 bases and J dropped 0; count of bases not matched to a gene: 6. This CDR3 is 17 amino acids long. The V gene's germline CDR1 is GTSNPN and CDR2 SVGIG (reference sequence). CDR3 nucleotide sequence: TGTGCCTGGAGTGTTGAAGTAGCGGGAACGAACACCGGGGAGCTGTTTTTT. Its translation: CAWSVEVAGTNTGELFF.

This clone occurred a few times. The chain is built from TRBV18 and TRBJ2-5, with D possibly matching TRBD1 (5 bases). This CDR3 spans 14 amino acids. The V gene lost 3 bases and the J gene lost 1 base, with 9 bases spanning the gap. Germline CDR1 is KGHSH and CDR2 is LQKENI. As DNA, the CDR3 is TGTGCCAGCTCACCGATTACAGGCCAAGAGACCCAGTACTTC. The encoded protein is CASSPITGQETQYF.

This clone was seen a handful of times. V and J are TRBV2 and TRBJ2-1, with 8 positions matching TRBD2. The CDR3 extends over 16 amino acids. J lost 8 bases, V lost 6 bases, and 15 bases had no gene match. CDR1 is SNHLY and CDR2 is FYNNEI in the germline V gene. This chain's CDR3 is CASRGASGSRYYEQFF. The DNA for the CDR3 is TGTGCCAGCAGGGGGGCGAGCGGGAGTCGGTATTATGAGCAGTTCTTC.

The J gene is TRBJ2-3, the V gene TRBV12-5; no firm D call. The CDR3 runs to 12 residues. Germline V lookup: CDR1 LGHNT, CDR2 FRNRAP. V was clipped by 2 bases and J by 10 bases, with 10 bases between them. The CDR3 protein is CASGLTTQAQYF. Here the CDR3 DNA reads TGTGCTAGTGGTTTGACGACCCAGGCGCAGTATTTT.

V and J are TRBV2 and TRBJ1-5; D possibly corresponds to TRBD1 (5 bases). The V end was cut by 7 bases, the J end by 4 bases, with 14 bases between. The CDR3 has 14 residues. CDR1 and CDR2 from the germline V gene are SNHLY and FYNNEI. Here the CDR3 reads CASMGGDLNQPQHF. The CDR3 nucleotides are TGTGCCAGCATGGGGGGAGACTTAAATCAGCCCCAGCATTTT.

V and J are TRBV4-1 and TRBJ2-2, with 12 bases that match TRBD2. Germline CDR1 is MGHRA and CDR2 is YSYEKL. This CDR3 has 16 amino acids. V was pared by 5 bases and J by 6 bases, with 7 bases of the junction left unmatched. The CDR3 region has the DNA TGCGCCAGCAGCTCCTCTAGCGGGAGGGAATCCGGGGAGCTGTTTTTT. The encoded protein is CASSSSSGRESGELFF.

The J gene is TRBJ1-1, the V gene TRBV28, with TRBD1 matching 7 bases. Germline V lookup: CDR1 MDHEN, CDR2 SYDVKM. The V and J ends lost 6 bases and 6 bases, in that order; junction bases with no gene match: 10. This CDR3 has 14 amino acids. The CDR3 nucleotides read TGTGCCAGCAGAACAGGGGAGGCACACCCTGAAGCTTTCTTT. This translates into CASRTGEAHPEAFF.

The chain recombines TRBV3-1 (or the pseudogene TRBV3-2) with TRBJ1-5; maybe TRBD1 (5 bases). Trimming removed 0 bases at V and 5 bases at J, with 11 bases between. Germline values: CDR1 LGHDT, CDR2 YNNKEL (reference sequence). This CDR3 comprises 15 residues. Here the CDR3 reads CASSQEGRDDQPQHF. CDR3 DNA: TGTGCCAGCAGCCAAGAAGGCAGGGATGATCAGCCCCAGCATTTT.

V usage is TRBV5-8 and J usage is TRBJ2-7, with 7 bases identical to TRBD1. The CDR3 runs to 17 residues. CDR1 and CDR2 (germline): SGHTS, YDEGEE. V shed 2 bases and J 0 bases; nucleotides not matched to a gene: 11. CDR3 nucleotide sequence: TGTGCCAGCAGCTTCCTCGGGGACAGCCAAAGCTCCTACGAGCAGTACTTC. Encoded protein: CASSFLGDSQSSYEQYF.

The rearrangement uses TRBV5-1 and TRBJ1-2, with a weak D call TRBD1 (6 bases). The germline CDR1 and CDR2 sequences are SGHRS and YFSETQ. The V end lost 4 bases, the J end lost 0 bases, and 13 bases lay between the germline ends. The CDR3 is made up of 15 amino acids. The CDR3, as DNA: TGCGCCAGCAGCGAAGGACAGAGAACTAACTATGGCTACACCTTC. Translating it yields CASSEGQRTNYGYTF.

The chain joins TRBV5-1 to TRBJ1-4; D ambiguous. From germline, CDR1 is SGHRS and CDR2 YFSETQ. V was trimmed by 4 bases and J by 16 bases, leaving 17 bases between them. This CDR3 is built from 12 residues. The DNA for the CDR3 is TGCGCCAGCAGCCTGGAGGGAGGGCCGAGGTTTTTT. It translates to CASSLEGGPRFF.

The chain couples TRBV7-2 to TRBJ2-3; D might be TRBD1 (6 bases). Germline V gene lookup returns CDR1 SGHTA and CDR2 FQGNSA. This CDR3 is built from 14 residues. V gave up 5 bases and J gave up 4 bases, with 13 bases separating them. CDR3 DNA: TGTGCCAGCAGCCAGGGACATCAATCAGATACGCAGTATTTT. This gives the protein CASSQGHQSDTQYF.

V and J are TRBV29-1 and TRBJ2-1; D is perhaps TRBD2 (6 bases). Germline V gene data show CDR1 as SQVTM and CDR2 as ANQGSEA. CDR3 size: 16 residues. The V end lost 0 bases, the J end lost 4 bases, and 16 bases lay between the germline ends. The CDR3 region is CSVEDGAGPTYNEQFF. The DNA of the CDR3 is TGCAGCGTTGAAGACGGAGCGGGCCCGACATACAATGAGCAGTTCTTC.

V and J are TRBV7-2 and TRBJ2-7, with D unclear. Trimming shortened V by 1 base and J by 0 bases, and 7 bases separated the two germline ends. The length of the CDR3 is 14 residues. The V gene's germline CDR1 is SGHTA and CDR2 FQGNSA. The DNA of the CDR3 is TGTGCCAGCAGCTTAGGCCGCGGCTCCTACGAGCAGTACTTC. It is translated as CASSLGRGSYEQYF.

This clone has just a few counts. This chain joins TRBV19 and TRBJ1-2, with 9 positions matching TRBD1. V gave up 2 bases and J gave up 2 bases; unmatched junction bases: 6. This CDR3 comprises 16 residues. CDR1 and CDR2 (germline): LNHDA, SQIVND (reference sequence). This CDR3 reads CASSIRTGAINYGYTF. The CDR3 DNA reads TGTGCCAGTAGTATAAGGACAGGGGCAATCAACTATGGCTACACCTTC.

The gene calls are TRBV27 and TRBJ1-6; 9 positions match TRBD1. The CDR3 extends over 14 amino acids. CDR1 and CDR2 from the germline V gene are MNHEY and SMNVEV (reference sequence). The trim removed 6 bases at V and 8 bases at J, leaving 5 bases unmatched. The CDR3 region has the DNA TGTGCCAGCAGGACCGGGACAGGGCATTCACCCCTCCACTTT. Amino acids: CASRTGTGHSPLHF.

The chain employs TRBV6-2 or TRBV6-3 and TRBJ1-2, with TRBD1 matching 10 bases. This CDR3 is built from 16 residues. The J segment lost 4 bases and the V segment lost 6 bases, leaving 11 bases of the junction unmatched. Looked up from germline, CDR1 is MNHEY and CDR2 is SVGEGT. The CDR3, as DNA: TGTGCCAGCAGCCAAAGAAAAGACAGGGGGCTCTATGGCTACACCTTC. Translating it yields CASSQRKDRGLYGYTF.